The 2 T cell receptor beta chains given below trace back to one sample, sequenced in a study of breast tumors, draining lymph nodes, adjacent tissues. The lymph nodes were axillary draining lymph nodes from breast cancer patients. One entry per CDR3 protein, called by TCRdb with MiXCR from the multiplex PCR reads. The table has 150,000 to 200,000 distinct CDR3 sequences, roughly a third seen once; the top ten hold around 4.5%. The sample was axillary lymph node tissue. These receptors originate from a female donor with breast cancer. Some clones in this sample may be carry-over from other donors' samples.

This clonotype has ten or more counts. The rearrangement links TRBV11-2 to TRBJ2-7, with D perhaps TRBD1 or TRBD2 (5 bases each). The CDR3 spans 14 residues. V lost 3 bases and J lost 2, with 11 bases in between. Germline V gene sequence: CDR1 SGHAT, CDR2 FQNNGV. CDR3 region: CASSFSQGAYEQYF. The CDR3 DNA is TGTGCCAGCAGCTTTTCTCAGGGAGCCTACGAGCAGTACTTC. Supplemented by reference TRBV11-2 and TRBJ2-7, the full variable domain reads EAGVAQSPRYKIIEKRQSVAFWCNPISGHATLYWYQQILGQGPKLLIQFQNNGVVDDSQLPKDRFSAERLKGVDSTLKIQPAKLEDSAVYLCASSFSQGAYEQYFGPGTRLTVT.

Turning to this clonotype: Since the CDR3 does not end with the conserved phenylalanine or tryptophan, this likely comes from a read error. The rearrangement joins TRBV20-1 to TRBJ1-5; maybe TRBD1 (5 bases). The germline gives CDR1 DFQATT, CDR2 SNEGSKA (reference sequence). There are 15 residues in the CDR3. With 1 base removed from V and 2 bases from J, the gap between germline ends came to 12 bases. CDR3 sequence reads: CSARVQELGNQPQHG. The CDR3 DNA sequence: TGCAGTGCTAGAGTACAGGAATTAGGCAATCAGCCCCAGCATGGT.